These 22 T cell receptor beta chains were sequenced from one sample in a study of early T cells in non-severe SARS-CoV-2 infection. TCRdb analysed the 5' RACE reads with MiXCR anew, one entry per CDR3 protein. The sample yields tens of thousands of distinct CDR3 sequences, around 9.3% seen once. Sequencing was carried out using whole blood. These receptor sequences come from an adult who was a healthcare worker with PCR-confirmed SARS-CoV-2 infection or an uninfected control (not recorded which).

A few counts support this clonotype. This chain uses TRBV20-1 with TRBJ1-2; 9 bases are shared with TRBD1. The CDR3 sequence is 14 residues long. J gave up 4 bases and V 4 bases, and 7 bases lay outside the gene matches. CDR1 and CDR2 from the germline V gene are DFQATT and SNEGSKA (reference sequence). The CDR3 DNA follows: TGCAGTGCTATTCCCGGGACAGGGATCTATGGCTACACCTTC. Translation gives CSAIPGTGIYGYTF.

This clonotype was seen ten or more times. The chain is built from TRBV6-2 or TRBV6-3 and TRBJ2-5, with D tentatively TRBD1 or TRBD2 (5 bases each). The CDR3 covers 14 residues. V was clipped by 6 bases and J by 5 bases, with 16 bases between them. Germline CDR1 MNHEY, CDR2 SVGEGT. The CDR3 DNA reads as TGTGCCAGCAGCCCCCTGGGGGACCGGGAGACCCAGTACTTC. Protein product: CASSPLGDRETQYF.

The chain has TRBV4-1 and TRBJ2-3, with D possibly TRBD2 on 5 matching bases. The CDR3 is 15 amino acids. V lost 3 bases and J lost 5, with 15 bases in between. CDR1 is MGHRA and CDR2 is YSYEKL in the germline V gene. CDR3 sequence (DNA): TGCGCCAGCAGCCAGGCACCATATCGGGGAGATACGCAGTATTTT. It is translated as CASSQAPYRGDTQYF.

Of note for this clonotype: One junction end disagrees with the germline gene, perhaps due to a read error. The genes are TRBV3-1 and TRBJ1-2, with D tentatively TRBD1 (6 bases). This CDR3 is built from 12 residues. CDR1 LGHDT and CDR2 YNNKEL come from the germline V gene (reference sequence). The CDR3, as DNA: TGTGCCAGCAGCCAAGATGGTTACAGGGTGCTCTTC. This codes for CASSQDGYRVLF.

This chain uses TRBV11-2 with TRBJ2-7; 9 bases agree with TRBD1. Germline CDR1 reads SGHAT; CDR2 reads FQNNGV. V gave up 5 bases and J gave up 2 bases; unmatched junction bases: 10. This CDR3 region has 16 residues. CDR3 sequence: CASSQTTGGITYEQYF. CDR3 nucleotide sequence: TGTGCCAGCAGCCAAACAACAGGGGGCATTACCTACGAGCAGTACTTC.

The chain joins TRBV2 to TRBJ2-5; D ambiguous. CDR1 is SNHLY and CDR2 is FYNNEI in the germline V gene. V was cut by 8 bases and J by 4 bases, with 11 bases left in between. The CDR3 has 12 amino acids. The DNA for the CDR3 is TGTGCCAGCCTGGGCCTGAGAGAGACCCAGTACTTC. It specifies CASLGLRETQYF. Filled out from reference TRBV2 and TRBJ2-5, the complete variable domain reads EPEVTQTPSHQVTQMGQEVILRCVPISNHLYFYWYRQILGQKVEFLVSFYNNEISEKSEIFDDQFSVERPDGSNFTLKIRSTKLEDSAMYFCASLGLRETQYFGPGTRLLVL.

The chain is built from TRBV6-6 and TRBJ2-1, with TRBD2 identical over 11 bases. The CDR3 runs 13 residues. Losses at the gene ends were 10 bases for V and 12 bases for J; bases not matched to a gene: 11. Per the germline V gene, CDR1 is MNHNY and CDR2 is SVGAGI (reference sequence). The CDR3 coding sequence is TGTGCCACCGGGACTAGCGGCCTAACGGGGCAGTTCTTC. Its translation is CATGTSGLTGQFF.

This clonotype came up many times. The chain recombines TRBV7-2 with TRBJ2-7, with TRBD1 matching over 7 bases. The V segment lost 1 base and the J segment 2 bases; nucleotides outside the gene matches: 5. The CDR3 has 15 residues. The V gene's germline CDR1 is SGHTA and CDR2 FQGNSA. In nucleotides, the CDR3 is TGTGCCAGCAGCTTAGGAGGGACAGCCACCTACGAGCAGTACTTC. Translation gives CASSLGGTATYEQYF.

This clonotype was counted many times. This chain connects TRBV10-3 to TRBJ1-6; D is uncertain. The germline V gene encodes CDR1 ENHRY and CDR2 SYGVKD. This CDR3 is 12 amino acids long. The V end was cut by 0 bases, the J end by 9 bases, with 3 bases between. CDR3 residues: CAISESASPLHF. Written as DNA, the CDR3 is TGTGCCATCAGTGAGTCCGCTTCACCCCTCCACTTT.

The chain employs TRBV5-1 and TRBJ2-4; 8 bases agree with TRBD1. The CDR3 contains 16 residues. V shed 5 bases, J shed 1 base, and the junction held 8 bases outside the gene matches. Germline assignment: CDR1 SGHRS and CDR2 YFSETQ. The CDR3 nucleotides read TGCGCCAGCAGATGGGGGACAGGAGCGGCCAAAAACATTCAGTACTTC. It codes for CASRWGTGAAKNIQYF. The variable domain in full, completed from reference TRBV5-1 and TRBJ2-4, reads KAGVTQTPRYLIKTRGQQVTLSCSPISGHRSVSWYQQTPGQGLQFLFEYFSETQRNKGNFPGRFSGRQFSNSRSEMNVSTLELGDSALYLCASRWGTGAAKNIQYFGAGTRLSVL.

The V call is TRBV27, the J call TRBJ2-7; 7 bases fit TRBD1. V lost 6 bases to trimming and J lost 6 bases; unmatched junction nucleotides: 5. Per the germline V gene, CDR1 is MNHEY and CDR2 is SMNVEV (reference sequence). The CDR3 totals 12 residues. The CDR3 spells CASRTGSGEQYF. The CDR3 region has the DNA TGTGCCAGCAGGACAGGGTCGGGCGAGCAGTACTTC.

The gene calls are TRBV5-1 and TRBJ1-2; D might be TRBD1 (5 bases). This CDR3 contains 17 residues. V was pared by 1 base and J by 7 bases, with 23 bases between. Germline V CDR1 and CDR2: SGHRS, YFSETQ. The CDR3 sequence: CASSLRSMGRSNLGYTF. DNA for the CDR3: TGCGCCAGCAGCTTGAGGTCCATGGGACGGAGCAATCTTGGCTACACCTTC.

This clonotype was seen at least ten times. The V gene is TRBV3-1, the J gene TRBJ2-1, with D possibly TRBD1 on 6 matching bases. Per germline, CDR1 LGHDT and CDR2 YNNKEL (reference sequence). The CDR3 sequence is 15 residues long. V was shortened by 4 bases and J by 8 bases, with 18 bases between the two germline ends. CDR3 sequence: CASSPPGDTGHEQFF. CDR3 coding DNA: TGTGCCAGCAGCCCCCCCGGGGACACCGGGCATGAGCAGTTCTTC.

This chain joins TRBV5-1 and TRBJ2-2; TRBD1 agrees at 7 bases. Trimming removed 3 bases from V and 3 bases from J; junction bases left unmatched: 5. This CDR3 has 15 amino acids. Germline values: CDR1 SGHRS, CDR2 YFSETQ. Written as DNA, the CDR3 is TGCGCCAGCAGCTGGTCGGGGACAGACACCGGGGAGCTGTTTTTT. Protein sequence: CASSWSGTDTGELFF.

This clonotype has more than one count but fewer than ten. This CDR3 is CASSPTGGGGHYEQYF. The CDR3 DNA sequence: TGTGCCAGCAGTCCCACTGGGGGGGGCGGTCACTACGAGCAGTACTTC. The chain recombines TRBV27 with TRBJ2-7, with a possible D match to TRBD2 (7 bases). The V gene's germline CDR1 is MNHEY and CDR2 SMNVEV (reference sequence). V was cut by 5 bases and J by 3 bases, with 20 bases left in between. The CDR3 is 16 amino acids.

This clonotype is medium-sized. This chain links TRBV4-1 with TRBJ1-2; TRBD1 matches at 10 bases. This CDR3 has 17 amino acids. The germline CDR1 and CDR2 sequences are MGHRA and YSYEKL. V lost 0 bases, J lost 5 bases, and 9 bases stayed unmatched. The DNA for the CDR3 is TGCGCCAGCAGCCAAGATATTGGACAGGGGGTGTATTATGGCTACACCTTC. Translated, it gives CASSQDIGQGVYYGYTF.

This clonotype was recorded many times. The chain links TRBV9 to TRBJ2-1; 12 bases fit TRBD2. This CDR3 has 16 residues. The germline V gene has CDR1 SGDLS and CDR2 YYNGEE. With 4 bases clipped from V and 9 bases from J, the junction kept 11 bases outside the gene matches. The CDR3 protein is CASSPGGLAGGREQFF. The CDR3 nucleotides are TGTGCCAGCAGCCCAGGTGGCCTAGCGGGGGGGCGTGAGCAGTTCTTC.

This chain uses TRBV12-3 or TRBV12-4 with TRBJ1-1; D remains unclear. The V and J ends lost 1 base and 3 bases respectively, with 3 bases between them. The CDR3 totals 12 residues. The CDR3 spells CASSLEDTEAFF. The CDR3, as DNA: TGTGCCAGCAGTTTAGAGGACACTGAAGCTTTCTTT.

This clonotype was recorded many times. This chain joins TRBV3-1 and TRBJ1-4; maybe TRBD1 (6 bases). This CDR3 region has 15 residues. Trimming removed 6 bases at V and 8 bases at J, with 19 bases between. Per germline, CDR1 LGHDT and CDR2 YNNKEL (reference sequence). The CDR3 sequence: CASRVGGARREKLFF. CDR3 nucleotide sequence: TGTGCCAGCAGAGTTGGGGGGGCGCGACGGGAAAAACTGTTTTTT.

The chain uses TRBV5-5 and TRBJ1-1; D might be TRBD1 (5 bases). The CDR3 covers 14 residues. V gave up 5 bases and J gave up 0 bases, with 11 bases separating them. Germline CDR1 reads SGHKS; CDR2 reads YYEKEE (reference sequence). Written as DNA, the CDR3 is TGTGCCAGCAGTTCTAGACAGCTGAACACTGAAGCTTTCTTT. This translates into CASSSRQLNTEAFF.

The table lists this clonotype with many counts. The V call is TRBV7-2, the J call TRBJ1-1; tentatively, D is TRBD1 (6 bases). The CDR3 runs to 15 residues. The germline gives CDR1 SGHTA, CDR2 FQGNSA. V was clipped by 3 bases and J by 3 bases, with 14 bases between them. CDR3 residues: CASSLWGGPDTEAFF. DNA of the CDR3: TGTGCCAGCAGCTTGTGGGGGGGGCCTGACACTGAAGCTTTCTTT.

Ten or more counts support this clonotype. V gene TRBV7-9 combines with J gene TRBJ1-1, with TRBD1 as a possible D gene (5 bases). There are 14 residues in the CDR3. The V gene's germline CDR1 is SEHNR and CDR2 FQNEAQ (reference sequence). Deletions cut 2 bases from V and 1 base from J, with 8 bases between. CDR3 loop: CASSLPQGNTEAFF. DNA for the CDR3: TGTGCCAGCAGCTTACCGCAGGGGAACACTGAAGCTTTCTTT.